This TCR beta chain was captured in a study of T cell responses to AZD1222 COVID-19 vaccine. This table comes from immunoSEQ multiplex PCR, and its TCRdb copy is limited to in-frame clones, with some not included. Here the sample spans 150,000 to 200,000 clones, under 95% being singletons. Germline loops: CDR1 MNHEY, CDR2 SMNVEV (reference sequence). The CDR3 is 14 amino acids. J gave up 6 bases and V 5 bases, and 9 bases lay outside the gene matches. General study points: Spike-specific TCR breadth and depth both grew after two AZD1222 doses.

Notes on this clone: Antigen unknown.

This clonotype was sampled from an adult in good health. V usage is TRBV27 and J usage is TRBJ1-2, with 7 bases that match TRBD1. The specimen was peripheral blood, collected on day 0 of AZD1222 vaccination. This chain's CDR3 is CASSVAQGKDGYTF. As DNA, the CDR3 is TGTGCCAGCAGTGTAGCACAGGGGAAAGATGGCTACACCTTC.